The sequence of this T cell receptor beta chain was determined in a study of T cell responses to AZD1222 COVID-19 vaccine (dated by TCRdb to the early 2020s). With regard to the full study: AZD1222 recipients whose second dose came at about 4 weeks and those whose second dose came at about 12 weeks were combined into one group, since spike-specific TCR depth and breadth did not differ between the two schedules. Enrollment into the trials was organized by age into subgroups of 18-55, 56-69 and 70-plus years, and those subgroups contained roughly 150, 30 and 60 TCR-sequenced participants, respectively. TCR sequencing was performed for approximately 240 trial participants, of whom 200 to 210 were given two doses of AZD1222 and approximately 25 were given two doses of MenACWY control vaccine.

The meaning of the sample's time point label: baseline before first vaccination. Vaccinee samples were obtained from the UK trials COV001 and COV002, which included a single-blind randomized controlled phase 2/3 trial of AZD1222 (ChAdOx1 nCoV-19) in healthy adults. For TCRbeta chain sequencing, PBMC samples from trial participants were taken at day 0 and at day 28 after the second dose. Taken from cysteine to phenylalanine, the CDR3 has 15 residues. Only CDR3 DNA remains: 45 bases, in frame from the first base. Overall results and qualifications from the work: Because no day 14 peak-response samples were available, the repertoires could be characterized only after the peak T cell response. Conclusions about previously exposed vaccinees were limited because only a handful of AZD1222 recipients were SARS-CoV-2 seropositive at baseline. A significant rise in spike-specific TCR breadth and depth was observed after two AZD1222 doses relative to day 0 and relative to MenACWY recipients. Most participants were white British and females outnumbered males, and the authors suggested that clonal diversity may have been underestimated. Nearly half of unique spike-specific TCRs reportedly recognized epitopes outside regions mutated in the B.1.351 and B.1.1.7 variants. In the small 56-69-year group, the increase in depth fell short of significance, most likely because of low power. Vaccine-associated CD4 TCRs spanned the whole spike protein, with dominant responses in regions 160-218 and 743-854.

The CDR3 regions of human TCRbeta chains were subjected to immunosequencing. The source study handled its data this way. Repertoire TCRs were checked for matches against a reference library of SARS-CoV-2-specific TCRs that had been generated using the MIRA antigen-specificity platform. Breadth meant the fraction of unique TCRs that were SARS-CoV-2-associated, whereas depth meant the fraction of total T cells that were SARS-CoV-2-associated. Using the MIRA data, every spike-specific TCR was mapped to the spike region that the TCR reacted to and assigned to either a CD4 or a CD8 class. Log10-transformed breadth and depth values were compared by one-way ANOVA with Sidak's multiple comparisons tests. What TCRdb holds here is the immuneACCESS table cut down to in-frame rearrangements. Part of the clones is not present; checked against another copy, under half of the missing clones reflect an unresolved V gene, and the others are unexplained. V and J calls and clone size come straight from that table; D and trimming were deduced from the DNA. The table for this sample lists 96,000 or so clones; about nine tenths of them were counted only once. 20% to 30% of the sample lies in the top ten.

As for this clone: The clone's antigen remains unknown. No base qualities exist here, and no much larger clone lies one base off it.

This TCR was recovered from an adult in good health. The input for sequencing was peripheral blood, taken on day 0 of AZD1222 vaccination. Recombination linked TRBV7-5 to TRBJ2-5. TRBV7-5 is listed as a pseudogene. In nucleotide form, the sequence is TGTGCCAGAAGCTTAGCACGGGACCATTTAGAGACCCAGTACTTC. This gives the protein CARSLARDHLETQYF.